A single sample gave rise to the 27 T cell receptor beta chains below, sequenced in a study of Ad26.COV2.S vaccination and SARS-CoV-2 variants. Treatment noted: about 20 received Ad26.COV2.S at low or high dose, single or two shots; about five received placebo; per-sample allocation not given. After the first vaccine or placebo injection, samples were drawn on day 63. This table comes from immunoSEQ multiplex PCR, and its TCRdb copy is limited to in-frame clones, with some not included. The repertoire holds about 480,000 clones, roughly 87% seen once, with more than 10% in the top ten. The sample was peripheral blood, taken in a trial of Ad26.COV2.S vaccine versus placebo. The receptors were sampled from a person between 18 and 59 years old who received the Ad26.COV2.S COVID-19 vaccine or a placebo.

V is TRBV3-1 (or the pseudogene TRBV3-2) and J is TRBJ2-7, with 7 positions matching TRBD2. Germline CDR1 LGHDT, CDR2 YNNKEL (reference sequence). This CDR3 spans 15 amino acids. Germline trimming cut 1 base from V and 5 bases from J; bases unmatched to any gene: 8. The CDR3 here is CASSQGAGAPHEQYF. CDR3 sequence (DNA): TGTGCCAGCAGCCAAGGGGCGGGAGCTCCCCACGAGCAGTACTTC.

As to this clone: The same CDR3 arises from other DNA sequences in this sample as well. The chain has TRBV24-1 and TRBJ2-1, with D possibly being TRBD1 (5 bases). V gave up 5 bases and J gave up 9 bases, with 7 bases separating them. This CDR3 contains 11 residues. Germline loops: CDR1 KGHDR, CDR2 SFDVKD. The CDR3 reads CATSGRGEQFF. The CDR3 nucleotides are TGTGCCACCAGTGGTAGGGGTGAGCAGTTCTTC.

The chain combines TRBV4-1 with TRBJ2-7; D may be TRBD2 (5 bases). The V gene lost 0 bases and the J gene lost 7 bases, with 7 bases spanning the gap. CDR1 is MGHRA and CDR2 is YSYEKL in the germline V gene. The CDR3 extends over 12 amino acids. CDR3 bases: TGCGCCAGCAGCCAAGATACGGGGGAGCAGTACTTC. Protein product: CASSQDTGEQYF.

The J gene is TRBJ2-3, the V gene TRBV7-2; weak D call: TRBD2 (6 bases). Germline CDR1 is SGHTA and CDR2 is FQGNSA. This CDR3 is 15 amino acids long. The germline V and J ends were trimmed by 1 base and 0 bases, with 8 bases remaining between them. CDR3 DNA: TGTGCCAGCAGCTTAGTGGCGGGGAGCACAGATACGCAGTATTTT. It codes for CASSLVAGSTDTQYF.

The V gene is TRBV14, the J gene TRBJ1-1, with unresolved D. The germline V and J ends were trimmed by 4 bases and 1 base, with 7 bases remaining between them. CDR3 length equals 13 residues. Per the germline V gene, CDR1 is SGHDN and CDR2 is FVKESK. CDR3 residues: CASSRTRNTEAFF. Written as DNA, the CDR3 is TGTGCCAGCAGCCGCACTAGGAACACTGAAGCTTTCTTT.

For this clone: Other DNA sequences from this sample encode an identical CDR3 as well. This sequence joins TRBV30 and TRBJ1-1, with D unresolved. This CDR3 has 12 residues. V lost 5 bases to trimming and J lost 1 base, with 8 bases between them. Looked up from germline, CDR1 is GTSNPN and CDR2 is SVGIG (reference sequence). DNA for the CDR3: TGTGCCTGGTCTCCAGGGAACACTGAAGCTTTCTTT. Amino acid sequence: CAWSPGNTEAFF.

The chain uses TRBV19 and TRBJ1-6; possible D gene TRBD1, 5 bases. Germline lookup yields CDR1 LNHDA and CDR2 SQIVND (reference sequence). This CDR3 has 18 amino acids. V was shortened by 6 bases and J by 0 bases, with 18 bases between the two germline ends. CDR3 in amino acids: CASRPRVSGTSYNSPLHF. The DNA for the CDR3 is TGTGCCAGTAGGCCCCGGGTTTCCGGGACCTCCTATAATTCACCCCTCCACTTT.

This clone appeared once. The chain uses TRBV9 and TRBJ1-4, with 7 positions matching TRBD1. CDR1 is SGDLS and CDR2 is YYNGEE in the germline V gene. The CDR3 length is 15 residues. The trim removed 7 bases at V and 6 bases at J, leaving 12 bases unmatched. The CDR3 loop reads CASAPGQGGYEKLFF. CDR3 nucleotides: TGTGCCAGCGCCCCAGGCCAGGGGGGGTATGAAAAACTGTTTTTT.

CDR3 DNA: TGTGCCAGCAGCGTAGCTTTAGGGCAAACTAATGGCTACACCTTC. Translating gives CASSVALGQTNGYTF. The chain has TRBV9 and TRBJ1-2, with D unresolved. V was pared by 0 bases and J by 6 bases, with 15 bases between. The germline gives CDR1 SGDLS, CDR2 YYNGEE. The CDR3 runs to 15 residues.

This clone was counted only a few times. The chain carries TRBV7-8 and TRBJ2-7; D is unclear. V was trimmed by 1 base and J by 1 base, leaving 5 bases between them. The CDR3 runs 13 residues. Germline V gene sequence: CDR1 SGHVS, CDR2 FQNEAQ. The CDR3 sequence is CASSLGHSYEQYF. Written as DNA, the CDR3 is TGTGCCAGCAGCTTAGGGCATTCCTACGAGCAGTACTTC. The entire variable domain, with the rest obtained from reference TRBV7-8 and TRBJ2-7, is as follows: GAGVSQSPRYKVAKRGQDVALRCDPISGHVSLFWYQQALGQGPEFLTYFQNEAQLDKSGLPSDRFFAERPEGSVSTLKIQRTQQEDSAVYLCASSLGHSYEQYFGPGTRLTVT.

The chain recombines TRBV29-1 with TRBJ1-2; D may be TRBD1 (6 bases). The CDR3 has 14 amino acids. Trimming removed 1 base from V and 0 bases from J, with 9 bases in between. CDR1 is SQVTM and CDR2 is ANQGSEA in the germline V gene. CDR3 sequence (DNA): TGCAGCGTTGAAGCGACAGGAGCTAACTATGGCTACACCTTC. As protein: CSVEATGANYGYTF.

The chain uses TRBV14 and TRBJ2-7, with D possibly being TRBD1 (6 bases). The CDR3 loop spans 15 amino acids. The germline V gene has CDR1 SGHDN and CDR2 FVKESK. Trimming cost V 0 bases and J 3 bases, with 12 bases left between them. CDR3 in amino acids: CASSQDLTGLYEQYF. The CDR3 bases are TGTGCCAGCAGCCAAGATTTAACAGGGCTCTACGAGCAGTACTTC.

The J gene is TRBJ2-1, the V gene TRBV6-5, with D possibly TRBD1 on 5 matching bases. This CDR3 contains 15 residues. Germline V gene sequence: CDR1 MNHEY, CDR2 SVGAGI. Trimming removed 6 bases from V and 2 bases from J, with 14 bases in between. The CDR3 DNA reads TGTGCCAGCAGCCAAAGCCGGACAACCTACAATGAGCAGTTCTTC. It is translated as CASSQSRTTYNEQFF.

The chain is built from TRBV27 and TRBJ1-2; the D gene is possibly TRBD1 (6 bases). Germline loops: CDR1 MNHEY, CDR2 SMNVEV (reference sequence). Deletions cut 10 bases from V and 3 bases from J, with 9 bases between. The CDR3 has 11 residues. The CDR3 region is CANRGHYGYTF. The CDR3 DNA sequence: TGTGCCAACCGGGGGCACTATGGCTACACCTTC.

This clone was observed a single time. V and J are TRBV6-5 and TRBJ1-2; D gene uncertain. Trimming removed 6 bases from V and 7 bases from J, with 9 bases in between. The germline gives CDR1 MNHEY, CDR2 SVGAGI. The CDR3 consists of 11 residues. This CDR3 reads CASSKVPGYTF. The DNA of the CDR3 is TGTGCCAGCAGCAAGGTCCCTGGCTACACCTTC.

The V gene is TRBV24-1, the J gene TRBJ1-4, with D perhaps matching TRBD1 (5 bases). V was cut by 4 bases and J by 8 bases, with 16 bases left in between. The CDR3 contains 15 residues. The V gene's germline CDR1 is KGHDR and CDR2 SFDVKD. DNA of the CDR3: TGTGCCACCAGTGACCCCAGGGTGTACGGGGAAAAACTGTTTTTT. This encodes CATSDPRVYGEKLFF.

This chain joins TRBV7-8 and TRBJ2-1; D might be TRBD2 (5 bases). Germline CDR1 SGHVS, CDR2 FQNEAQ. The CDR3 has 16 amino acids. Trimming took off 5 bases at V and 4 bases at J, with 18 bases between the two ends. The CDR3 bases are TGTGCCAGCAGCGTACGAGCTGTGGCGGGTTACAATGAGCAGTTCTTC. Its protein product is CASSVRAVAGYNEQFF.

The chain links TRBV7-9 to TRBJ2-2; no clear D. The length of the CDR3 is 15 residues. Germline values: CDR1 SEHNR, CDR2 FQNEAQ (reference sequence). V dropped 1 base and J dropped 4 bases, with 10 bases sitting between them. The CDR3 loop reads CASSLVLGTTGELFF. Written as DNA, the CDR3 is TGTGCCAGCAGCTTAGTACTGGGAACCACCGGGGAGCTGTTTTTT.

This rearrangement joins TRBV15 to TRBJ2-2; D possibly corresponds to TRBD2 (6 bases). Between the trimmed V and J ends, which lost 0 bases and 2 bases, there was a span of 7 bases. In germline, CDR1 is LNHNV, CDR2 YYDKDF (reference sequence). The CDR3 is 15 amino acids. CDR3 in amino acids: CATSRDGTNTGELFF. In DNA, the CDR3 is TGTGCCACCAGCAGAGACGGGACTAACACCGGGGAGCTGTTTTTT.

About this clone itself: Other nucleotide sequences from this sample produce the same CDR3. The J gene is TRBJ2-5, the V gene TRBV7-9; D is undetermined. Trimming stripped 1 base from V and 8 bases from J, with 2 bases between. The CDR3 is 10 amino acids. CDR1 is SEHNR, CDR2 FQNEAQ, per germline (reference sequence). The CDR3 DNA is TGTGCCAGCAGCTTAGAAACCCAGTACTTC. Amino acid sequence: CASSLETQYF.

A remark on this clone: Other DNA sequences in the same sample also yield this CDR3. The rearrangement uses TRBV7-9 and TRBJ1-2; D is uncertain. CDR1 and CDR2 (germline): SEHNR, FQNEAQ (reference sequence). The germline V and J ends were trimmed by 3 bases and 0 bases, with 8 bases remaining between them. The CDR3 is 14 residues long. The CDR3 sequence is CASSLGSSNYGYTF. CDR3 DNA sequence: TGTGCCAGCAGCTTGGGGAGCTCTAACTATGGCTACACCTTC.

A note on this clone: The germline gene is not matched at one end of the junction; a read error may be the cause. The same CDR3 is also encoded by other DNA sequences in this sample. The chain has TRBV28 and TRBJ2-5; the D gene is possibly TRBD1 (5 bases). The CDR3 contains 13 residues. Germline V gives CDR1 MDHEN, CDR2 SYDVKM. DNA for the CDR3: TGTGCCAGCACCCAGGGTAGACAAGAGACTCAGTACTTC. Protein product: CASTQGRQETQYF.

V is TRBV4-1 and J is TRBJ2-4; D remains ambiguous. CDR3 length equals 15 residues. V gave up 1 base and J gave up 7 bases, with 14 bases separating them. Germline values: CDR1 MGHRA, CDR2 YSYEKL. The CDR3 DNA is TGCGCCAGCAGCCAAGTTGGCATTGGAACGAACATTCAGTACTTC. It yields the protein CASSQVGIGTNIQYF.

The gene calls are TRBV4-1 and TRBJ2-6, with a possible D match to TRBD1 (5 bases). The germline gives CDR1 MGHRA, CDR2 YSYEKL. V shed 0 bases and J shed 0 bases, with 15 bases lying between them. This CDR3 has 19 amino acids. The CDR3 loop reads CASSQDLQGIGSGANVLTF. The CDR3 region has the DNA TGCGCCAGCAGCCAAGATCTGCAGGGTATAGGCTCTGGGGCCAACGTCCTGACTTTC.

This rearrangement joins TRBV7-2 to TRBJ2-7; D is possibly TRBD1 (5 bases). Germline V gene sequence: CDR1 SGHTA, CDR2 FQGNSA. With 1 base removed from V and 4 bases from J, the gap between germline ends came to 14 bases. There are 15 residues in the CDR3. This chain's CDR3 is CASSLEGQGAYEQYF. DNA for the CDR3: TGTGCCAGCAGCTTAGAAGGGCAAGGGGCTTACGAGCAGTACTTC.

V and J are TRBV29-1 and TRBJ2-7, with 10 bases fitting TRBD2. Germline lookup yields CDR1 SQVTM and CDR2 ANQGSEA. This CDR3 has 13 residues. V was pared by 7 bases and J by 4 bases, with 7 bases of the junction left unmatched. The CDR3 region is CSGRTSGGYEQYF. The CDR3 DNA reads TGCAGCGGCAGGACTAGCGGCGGGTACGAGCAGTACTTC.

The V and J genes are TRBV2 and TRBJ1-1, with D possibly being TRBD1 (6 bases). Germline-derived CDR1 and CDR2 are SNHLY and FYNNEI. The CDR3 loop spans 15 amino acids. With 5 bases removed from V and 1 base from J, the gap between germline ends came to 14 bases. The CDR3, as DNA: TGTGCCAGCAGTTCGAACACAGGGACGAACACTGAAGCTTTCTTT. Translated: CASSSNTGTNTEAFF.